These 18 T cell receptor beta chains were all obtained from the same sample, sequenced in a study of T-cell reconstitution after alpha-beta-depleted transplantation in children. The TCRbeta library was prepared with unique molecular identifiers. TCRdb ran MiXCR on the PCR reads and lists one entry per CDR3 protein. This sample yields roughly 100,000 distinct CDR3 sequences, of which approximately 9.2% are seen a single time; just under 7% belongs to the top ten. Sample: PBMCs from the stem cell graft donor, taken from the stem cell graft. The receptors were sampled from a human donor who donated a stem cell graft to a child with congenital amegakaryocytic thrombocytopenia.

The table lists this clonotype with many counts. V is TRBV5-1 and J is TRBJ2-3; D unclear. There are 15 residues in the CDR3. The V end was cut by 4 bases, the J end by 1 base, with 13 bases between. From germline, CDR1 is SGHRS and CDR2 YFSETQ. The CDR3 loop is CASSLDGIRTDTQYF. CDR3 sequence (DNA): TGCGCCAGCAGCCTCGACGGAATTCGCACAGATACGCAGTATTTT. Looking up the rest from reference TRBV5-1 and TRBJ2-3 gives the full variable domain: KAGVTQTPRYLIKTRGQQVTLSCSPISGHRSVSWYQQTPGQGLQFLFEYFSETQRNKGNFPGRFSGRQFSNSRSEMNVSTLELGDSALYLCASSLDGIRTDTQYFGPGTRLTVL.

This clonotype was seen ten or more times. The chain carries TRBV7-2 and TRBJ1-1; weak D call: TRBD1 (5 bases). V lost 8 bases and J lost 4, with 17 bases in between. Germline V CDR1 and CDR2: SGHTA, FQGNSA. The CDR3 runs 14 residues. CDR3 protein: CASESEGRGTEAFF. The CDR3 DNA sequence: TGTGCCAGCGAAAGTGAGGGGCGCGGCACTGAAGCTTTCTTT.

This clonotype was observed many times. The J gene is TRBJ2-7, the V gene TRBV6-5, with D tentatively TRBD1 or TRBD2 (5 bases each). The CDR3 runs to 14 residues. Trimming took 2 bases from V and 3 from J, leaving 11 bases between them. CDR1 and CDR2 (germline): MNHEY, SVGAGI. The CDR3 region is CASSYTGPNYEQYF. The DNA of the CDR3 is TGTGCCAGCAGTTACACGGGACCGAACTACGAGCAGTACTTC.

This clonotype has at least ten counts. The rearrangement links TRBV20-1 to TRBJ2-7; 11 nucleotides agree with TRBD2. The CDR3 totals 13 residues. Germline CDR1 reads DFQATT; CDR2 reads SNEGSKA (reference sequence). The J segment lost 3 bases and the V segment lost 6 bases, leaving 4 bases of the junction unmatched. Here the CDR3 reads CSATGTSGYEQYF. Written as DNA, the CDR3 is TGCAGTGCCACCGGGACTAGCGGCTACGAGCAGTACTTC.

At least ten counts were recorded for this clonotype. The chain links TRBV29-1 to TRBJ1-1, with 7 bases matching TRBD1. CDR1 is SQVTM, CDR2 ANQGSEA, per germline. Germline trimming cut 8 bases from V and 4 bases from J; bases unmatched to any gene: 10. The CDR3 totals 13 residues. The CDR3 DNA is TGCAGCACCAGAGGGACAGCCCTCACTGAAGCTTTCTTT. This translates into CSTRGTALTEAFF.

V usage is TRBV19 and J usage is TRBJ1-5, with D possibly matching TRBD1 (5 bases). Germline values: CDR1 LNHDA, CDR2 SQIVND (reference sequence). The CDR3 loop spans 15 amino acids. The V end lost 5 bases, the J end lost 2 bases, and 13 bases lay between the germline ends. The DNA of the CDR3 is TGTGCCAGTAGTGCCTCCGGGGGAGGCAATCAGCCCCAGCATTTT. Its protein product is CASSASGGGNQPQHF.

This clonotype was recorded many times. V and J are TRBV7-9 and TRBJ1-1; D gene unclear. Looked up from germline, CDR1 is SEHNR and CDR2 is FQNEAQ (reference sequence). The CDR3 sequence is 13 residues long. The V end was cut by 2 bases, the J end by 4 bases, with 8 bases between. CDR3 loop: CASSLRGVTEAFF. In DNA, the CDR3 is TGTGCCAGCAGCTTAAGAGGCGTCACTGAAGCTTTCTTT.

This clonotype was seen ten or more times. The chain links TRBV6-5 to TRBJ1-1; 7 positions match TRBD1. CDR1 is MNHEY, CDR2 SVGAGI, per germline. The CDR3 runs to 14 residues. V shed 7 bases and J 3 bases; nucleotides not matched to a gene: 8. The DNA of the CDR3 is TGTGCCAGCACCCAGACAGGGTCAGACACTGAAGCTTTCTTT. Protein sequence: CASTQTGSDTEAFF.

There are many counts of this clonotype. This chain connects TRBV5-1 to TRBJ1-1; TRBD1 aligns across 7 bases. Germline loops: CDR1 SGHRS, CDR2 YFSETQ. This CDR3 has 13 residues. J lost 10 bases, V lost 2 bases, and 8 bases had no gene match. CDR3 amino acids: CASSFEGAPGAFF. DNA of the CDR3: TGCGCCAGCAGCTTTGAGGGGGCCCCGGGAGCTTTCTTT.

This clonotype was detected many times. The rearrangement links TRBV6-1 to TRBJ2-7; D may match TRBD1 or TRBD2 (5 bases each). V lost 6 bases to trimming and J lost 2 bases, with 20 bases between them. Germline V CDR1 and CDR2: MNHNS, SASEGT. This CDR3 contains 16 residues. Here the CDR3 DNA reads TGTGCCAGCAGGCGACTACCCCTGGGACCGACCTACGAGCAGTACTTC. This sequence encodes CASRRLPLGPTYEQYF.

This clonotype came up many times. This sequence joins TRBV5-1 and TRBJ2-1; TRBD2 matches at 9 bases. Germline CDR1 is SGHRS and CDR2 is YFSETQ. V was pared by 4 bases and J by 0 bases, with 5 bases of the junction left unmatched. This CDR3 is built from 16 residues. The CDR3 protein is CASSASSGASYNEQFF. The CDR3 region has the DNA TGCGCCAGCAGCGCATCTAGCGGGGCCTCCTACAATGAGCAGTTCTTC.

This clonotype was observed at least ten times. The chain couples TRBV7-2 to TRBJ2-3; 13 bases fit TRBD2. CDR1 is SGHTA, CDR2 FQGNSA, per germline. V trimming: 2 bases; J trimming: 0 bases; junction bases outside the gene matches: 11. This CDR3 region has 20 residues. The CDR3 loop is CASSLTPGLAGYSSTDTQYF. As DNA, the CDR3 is TGTGCCAGCAGCTTAACCCCGGGACTAGCGGGGTATTCTAGCACAGATACGCAGTATTTT.

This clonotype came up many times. CDR3 nucleotide sequence: TGCGCCAGCAGCCAAGGGGCAGGAGGGAATGAAAAACTGTTTTTT. Residues: CASSQGAGGNEKLFF. The chain links TRBV5-1 to TRBJ1-4; the D gene is possibly TRBD1 (5 bases). The CDR3 runs to 15 residues. V was shortened by 4 bases and J by 5 bases, with 15 bases between the two germline ends. The germline V gene has CDR1 SGHRS and CDR2 YFSETQ. The entire variable domain, with the rest obtained from reference TRBV5-1 and TRBJ1-4, is as follows: KAGVTQTPRYLIKTRGQQVTLSCSPISGHRSVSWYQQTPGQGLQFLFEYFSETQRNKGNFPGRFSGRQFSNSRSEMNVSTLELGDSALYLCASSQGAGGNEKLFFGSGTQLSVL.

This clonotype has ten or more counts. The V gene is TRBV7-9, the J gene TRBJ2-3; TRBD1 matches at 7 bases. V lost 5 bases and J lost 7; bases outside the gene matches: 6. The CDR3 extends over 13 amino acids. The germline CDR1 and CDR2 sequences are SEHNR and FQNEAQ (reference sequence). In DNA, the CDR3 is TGTGCCAGCAGCCTAGGGGACAGTTATACGCAGTATTTT. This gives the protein CASSLGDSYTQYF. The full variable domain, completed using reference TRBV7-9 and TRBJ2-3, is DTGVSQNPRHKITKRGQNVTFRCDPISEHNRLYWYRQTLGQGPEFLTYFQNEAQLEKSRLLSDRFSAERPKGSFSTLEIQRTEQGDSAMYLCASSLGDSYTQYFGPGTRLTVL.

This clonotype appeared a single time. The CDR3 spells CAWSGAASEAFF. In DNA form, the CDR3 reads TGTGCCTGGAGTGGCGCAGCCAGTGAAGCTTTCTTT. The chain couples TRBV30 to TRBJ1-1; no clear D gene. The CDR3 spans 12 residues. V lost 1 base, J lost 7 bases, and 10 bases lay in between. The V gene's germline CDR1 is GTSNPN and CDR2 SVGIG (reference sequence).

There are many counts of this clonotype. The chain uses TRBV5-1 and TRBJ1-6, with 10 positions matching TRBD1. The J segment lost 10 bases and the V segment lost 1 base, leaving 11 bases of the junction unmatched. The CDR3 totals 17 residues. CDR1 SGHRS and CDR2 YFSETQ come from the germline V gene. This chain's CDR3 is CASSLFASGQGFSPLHF. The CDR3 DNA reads TGCGCCAGCAGCTTGTTTGCCTCGGGACAGGGGTTCTCACCCCTCCACTTT.

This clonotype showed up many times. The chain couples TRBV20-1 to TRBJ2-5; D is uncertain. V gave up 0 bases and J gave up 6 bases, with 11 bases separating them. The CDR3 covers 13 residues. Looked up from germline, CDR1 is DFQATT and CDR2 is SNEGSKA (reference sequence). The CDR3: CSARDGGQKTQYF. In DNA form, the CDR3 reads TGCAGTGCTAGAGATGGTGGGCAAAAGACCCAGTACTTC.

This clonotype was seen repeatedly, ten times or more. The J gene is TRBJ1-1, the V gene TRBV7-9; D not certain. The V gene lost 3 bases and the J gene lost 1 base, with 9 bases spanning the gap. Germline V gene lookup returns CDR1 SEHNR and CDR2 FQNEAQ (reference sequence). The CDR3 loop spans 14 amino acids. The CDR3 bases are TGTGCCAGCAGCTTTGAGGCCCGGAACACTGAAGCTTTCTTT. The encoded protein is CASSFEARNTEAFF.